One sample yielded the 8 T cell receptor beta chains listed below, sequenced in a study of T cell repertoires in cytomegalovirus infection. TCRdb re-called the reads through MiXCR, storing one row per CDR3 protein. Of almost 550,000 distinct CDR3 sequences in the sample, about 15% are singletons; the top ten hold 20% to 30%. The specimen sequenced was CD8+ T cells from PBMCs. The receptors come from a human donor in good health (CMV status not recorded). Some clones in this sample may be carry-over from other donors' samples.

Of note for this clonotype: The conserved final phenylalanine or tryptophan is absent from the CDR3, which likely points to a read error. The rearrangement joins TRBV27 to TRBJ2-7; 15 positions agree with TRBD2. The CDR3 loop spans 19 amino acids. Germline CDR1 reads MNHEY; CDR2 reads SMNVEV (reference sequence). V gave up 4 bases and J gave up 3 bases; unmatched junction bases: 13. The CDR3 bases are TGTGCCAGCAGTTCCGAACCGGGACTAGCGGGAGGCCTTTACTACGAGCAGTACTTA. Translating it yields CASSSEPGLAGGLYYEQYL.

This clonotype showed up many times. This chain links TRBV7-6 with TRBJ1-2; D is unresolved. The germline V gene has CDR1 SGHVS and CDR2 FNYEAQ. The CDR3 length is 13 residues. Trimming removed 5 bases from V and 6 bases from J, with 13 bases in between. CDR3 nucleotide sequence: TGTGCCAGCAGCCCACCTTCCGAAGATGGCTACACCTTC. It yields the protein CASSPPSEDGYTF.

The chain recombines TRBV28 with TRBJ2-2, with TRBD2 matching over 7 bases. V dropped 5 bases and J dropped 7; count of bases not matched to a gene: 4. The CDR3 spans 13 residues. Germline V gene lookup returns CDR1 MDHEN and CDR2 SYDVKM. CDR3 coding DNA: TGTGCCAGCAGTATAGGGGAGGGCGGGGAGCTGTTTTTT. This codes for CASSIGEGGELFF.

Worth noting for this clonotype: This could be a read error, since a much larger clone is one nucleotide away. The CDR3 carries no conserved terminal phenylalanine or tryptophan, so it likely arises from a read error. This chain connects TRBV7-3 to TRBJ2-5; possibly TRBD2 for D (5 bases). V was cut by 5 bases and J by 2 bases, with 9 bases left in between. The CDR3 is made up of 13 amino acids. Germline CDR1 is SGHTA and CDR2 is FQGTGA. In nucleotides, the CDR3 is TGTGCCAGCAGCCGTCGCGGGCAAGAGACCCAGTACCTC. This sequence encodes CASSRRGQETQYL.

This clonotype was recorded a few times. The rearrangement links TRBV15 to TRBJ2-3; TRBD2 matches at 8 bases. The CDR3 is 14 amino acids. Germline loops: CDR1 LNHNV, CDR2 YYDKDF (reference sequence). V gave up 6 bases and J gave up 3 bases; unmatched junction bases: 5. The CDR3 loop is CATSRGGWTDTQYF. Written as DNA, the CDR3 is TGTGCCACCAGTCGCGGGGGGTGGACAGATACGCAGTATTTT.

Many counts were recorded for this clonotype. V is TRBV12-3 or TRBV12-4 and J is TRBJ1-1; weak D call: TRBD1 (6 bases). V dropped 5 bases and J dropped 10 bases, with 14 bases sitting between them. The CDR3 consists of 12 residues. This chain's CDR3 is CASSLNRAGAFF. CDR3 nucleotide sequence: TGTGCCAGCAGTCTAAACAGGGCGGGAGCTTTCTTT.

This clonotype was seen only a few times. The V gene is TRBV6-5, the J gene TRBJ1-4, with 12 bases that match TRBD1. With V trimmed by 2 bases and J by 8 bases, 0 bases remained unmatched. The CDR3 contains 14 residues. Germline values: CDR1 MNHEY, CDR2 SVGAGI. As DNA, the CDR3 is TGTGCCAGCAGTTACGGGACAGGGGGCGAAAAACTGTTTTTT. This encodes CASSYGTGGEKLFF.

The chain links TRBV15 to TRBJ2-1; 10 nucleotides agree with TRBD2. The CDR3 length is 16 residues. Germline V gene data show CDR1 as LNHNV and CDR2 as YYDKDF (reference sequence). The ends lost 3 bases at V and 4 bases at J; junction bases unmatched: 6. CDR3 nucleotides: TGTGCCACCAGCAGGACCCTAGCGGGAGCTTACAATGAGCAGTTCTTC. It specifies CATSRTLAGAYNEQFF.